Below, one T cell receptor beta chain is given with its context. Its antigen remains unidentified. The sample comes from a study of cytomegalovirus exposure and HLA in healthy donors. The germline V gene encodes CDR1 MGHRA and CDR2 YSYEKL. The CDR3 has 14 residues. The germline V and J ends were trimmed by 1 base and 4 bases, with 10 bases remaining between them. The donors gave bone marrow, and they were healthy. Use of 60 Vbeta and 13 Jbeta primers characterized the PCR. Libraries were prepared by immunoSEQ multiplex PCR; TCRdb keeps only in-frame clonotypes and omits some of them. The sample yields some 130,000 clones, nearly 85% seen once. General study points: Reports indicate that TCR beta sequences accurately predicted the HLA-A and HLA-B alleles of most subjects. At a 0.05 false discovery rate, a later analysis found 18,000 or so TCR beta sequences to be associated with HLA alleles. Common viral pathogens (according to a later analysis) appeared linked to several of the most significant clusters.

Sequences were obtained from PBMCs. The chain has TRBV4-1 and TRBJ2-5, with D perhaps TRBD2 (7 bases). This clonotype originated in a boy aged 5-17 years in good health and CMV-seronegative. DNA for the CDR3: TGCGCCAGCAGCCAAGCGGGGGGCGCAGAGACCCAGTACTTC. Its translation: CASSQAGGAETQYF.